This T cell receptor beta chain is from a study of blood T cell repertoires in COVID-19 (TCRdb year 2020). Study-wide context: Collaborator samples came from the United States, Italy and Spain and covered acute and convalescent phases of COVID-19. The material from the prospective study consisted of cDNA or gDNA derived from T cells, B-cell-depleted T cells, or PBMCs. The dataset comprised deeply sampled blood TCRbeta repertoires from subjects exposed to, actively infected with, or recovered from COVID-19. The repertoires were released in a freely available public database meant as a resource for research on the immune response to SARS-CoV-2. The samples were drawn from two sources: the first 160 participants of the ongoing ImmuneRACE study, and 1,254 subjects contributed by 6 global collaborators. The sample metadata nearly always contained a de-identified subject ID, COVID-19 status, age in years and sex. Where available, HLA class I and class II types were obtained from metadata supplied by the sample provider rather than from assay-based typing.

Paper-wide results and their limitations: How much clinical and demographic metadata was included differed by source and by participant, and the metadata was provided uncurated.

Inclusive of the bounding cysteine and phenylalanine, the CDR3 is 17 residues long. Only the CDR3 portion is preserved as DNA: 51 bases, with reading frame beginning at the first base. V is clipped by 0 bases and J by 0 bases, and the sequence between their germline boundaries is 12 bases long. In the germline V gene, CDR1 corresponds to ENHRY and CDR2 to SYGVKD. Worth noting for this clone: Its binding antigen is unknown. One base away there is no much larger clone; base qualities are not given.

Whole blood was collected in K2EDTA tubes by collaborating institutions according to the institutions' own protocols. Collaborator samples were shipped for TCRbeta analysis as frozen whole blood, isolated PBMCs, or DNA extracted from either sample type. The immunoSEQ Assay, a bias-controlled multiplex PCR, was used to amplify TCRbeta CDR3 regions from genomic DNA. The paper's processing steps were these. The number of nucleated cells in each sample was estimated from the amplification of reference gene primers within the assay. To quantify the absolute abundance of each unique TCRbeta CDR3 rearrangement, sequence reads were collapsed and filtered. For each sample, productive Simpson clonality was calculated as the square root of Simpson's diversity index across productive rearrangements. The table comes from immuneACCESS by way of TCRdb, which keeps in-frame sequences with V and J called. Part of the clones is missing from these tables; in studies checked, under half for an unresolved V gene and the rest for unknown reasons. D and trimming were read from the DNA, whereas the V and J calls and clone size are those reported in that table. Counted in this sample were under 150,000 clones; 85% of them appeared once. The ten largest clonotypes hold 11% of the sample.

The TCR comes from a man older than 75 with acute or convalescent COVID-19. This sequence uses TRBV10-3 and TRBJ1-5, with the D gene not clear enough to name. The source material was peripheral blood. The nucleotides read TGTGCCATCAGTGAGTCGCCGGGTCCTTATAGCAATCAGCCCCAGCATTTT. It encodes CAISESPGPYSNQPQHF.